The sequence of this T cell receptor beta chain was determined in a study of T-cell reconstitution after alpha-beta-depleted transplantation in children (dated by TCRdb to the mid-2010s). With regard to the full study: T-cell immune reconstitution after TCRalphabeta/CD19-depleted allogeneic hematopoietic cell transplantation in children was quantitatively tracked in the study by means of TCR repertoire profiling.

As regards this clonotype: Its target antigen remains unknown. This may stem from a read error, because a much larger clone lies one nucleotide away.

The treatment or condition label, as the study defines it: allogeneic hematopoietic cell transplantation with graft depleted of TCRalphabeta T cells and CD19 B cells. Transplant recipients were children who received TCRalphabeta/CD19-depleted allogeneic hematopoietic cell grafts. From a lookup of the germline V gene, CDR1 and CDR2 are SGDLS and YYNGEE. The CDR3 contains 15 residues, cysteine and phenylalanine counted. Just the 45-base CDR3 DNA is kept, in frame starting at base 1. What the authors observed across the whole study: The apparently early alphabetaT-cell count recovery about two months after transplant was reportedly dependent on only several hundred rapidly expanded clones derived from non-depleted graft cells. In some patients, the high TCRbeta diversity seen at day 60 was put down to recipient T cells and intrathymic progenitors that had survived conditioning. Over the following months the frequencies of hyperexpanded clones went down, and after one year T-cell counts and TCRbeta diversity were mostly credited to newly produced T cells.

Preparation of the library involved PCR. Sequencing was performed on an Illumina HiSeq 2500. To normalize quantification of the TCRbeta repertoire, the TCR libraries were built with molecular barcoding that relied on unique molecular identifiers. TCRdb trimmed the raw reads at Q25, called clones with MiXCR and kept productive beta chains. Rows matching on CDR3 protein sequence are summarized as one entry with the most common DNA and genes. The sample contains hundreds of thousands of distinct CDR3 sequences, over 10% of them found a single time. In total, the top ten clones hold 0.79% of the sample. The sequence was collected from a girl aged 2-10 years with congenital amegakaryocytic thrombocytopenia, due to receive a stem cell transplant. The source material was PBMCs, sampled before TCRalphabeta/CD19-depleted stem cell transplant. The chain joins TRBV9 to TRBJ2-1, with TRBD2 tentatively as D gene (6 bases match). The DNA reads TGTGCCAGCAGCGTAGCCGGGAGTGGGTACAATGAGCATTTCTTC. Its translation reads: CASSVAGSGYNEHFF.